A selection of T cell receptor beta chains follows, all from one sample in a study of blood T cell repertoires in COVID-19. Using immunoSEQ multiplex PCR, the repertoire was profiled, and TCRdb retains in-frame clones only, with some absent. The sample has approximately 160,000 clones, about 88% seen once. The specimen sequenced was PBMCs or T cells enriched from blood (not recorded which). The source is a man aged 45-60 years who had recovered from COVID-19. Both conserved end residues are part of each CDR3. The D gene is left open where the match is weak. Only some rows state a clone size, as once, few, many or a class for expanded clones.

cdr3_nt: TGTGCCAGCAGCCCCGGCCGGGCGGGGGGGTTGGCAGATACGCAGTATTTT; cdr3_aa: CASSPGRAGGLADTQYF; clone_size: -; d_call: TRBD2; j_call: TRBJ2-3; v_call: TRBV4-2
cdr3_nt: TGTGCCCGAGGAGGTCTTGGAAACACCATATATTTT; cdr3_aa: CARGGLGNTIYF; clone_size: -; d_call: -; j_call: TRBJ1-3; v_call: TRBV30
cdr3_nt: TGTGCCAGCAGCTTGGGGACAGGGAATGAGCAGTTCTTC; cdr3_aa: CASSLGTGNEQFF; clone_size: -; d_call: TRBD1; j_call: TRBJ2-1; v_call: TRBV7-2
cdr3_nt: TGCAGCGTTGAGGGGGGAGGAAACACCATATATTTT; cdr3_aa: CSVEGGGNTIYF; clone_size: -; d_call: -; j_call: TRBJ1-3; v_call: TRBV29-1
cdr3_nt: TGTGCCAGCAGCCAGAGGACAGGAGGCTCCTACGAGCAGTACTTC; cdr3_aa: CASSQRTGGSYEQYF; clone_size: once; d_call: TRBD1; j_call: TRBJ2-7; v_call: TRBV14
cdr3_nt: TGTGCCAGCAGCTCCTTAGCGGGGGACTCCTACAATGAGCAGTTCTTC; cdr3_aa: CASSSLAGDSYNEQFF; clone_size: -; d_call: TRBD2; j_call: TRBJ2-1; v_call: TRBV13
cdr3_nt: TGTGCCAGCAGCTTGGGGGGGGGTAGTCAGCCCCAGCATTTT; cdr3_aa: CASSLGGGSQPQHF; clone_size: -; d_call: -; j_call: TRBJ1-5; v_call: TRBV5-4
cdr3_nt: TGTGCCGGCAACGGACAGGGACGTAATGAGCAGTTCTTC; cdr3_aa: CAGNGQGRNEQFF; clone_size: -; d_call: TRBD1; j_call: TRBJ2-1; v_call: TRBV7-9
cdr3_nt: TGTGCCAGCAGTGAAGCACGAAGGACGGGGAATCAGCCCCAGCATTTT; cdr3_aa: CASSEARRTGNQPQHF; clone_size: -; d_call: -; j_call: TRBJ1-5; v_call: TRBV6-1
cdr3_nt: TGTGCCAGCAGCGTAGATGGGCAGCCCAATCAGCCCCAGCATTTT; cdr3_aa: CASSVDGQPNQPQHF; clone_size: -; d_call: -; j_call: TRBJ1-5; v_call: TRBV9
cdr3_nt: TGTGCCAGCAGCTCCGGACTGGGCGGGGGGCCCTACAATGAGCAGTTCTTC; cdr3_aa: CASSSGLGGGPYNEQFF; clone_size: -; d_call: TRBD2; j_call: TRBJ2-1; v_call: TRBV7-3
cdr3_nt: TGTGCCAGCAGCACTCAAAGCAGGGTTACTGGGGCCAACGTCCTGACTTTC; cdr3_aa: CASSTQSRVTGANVLTF; clone_size: -; d_call: -; j_call: TRBJ2-6; v_call: TRBV9
cdr3_nt: TGCGCCAGCAGCCCCCGAGGGAGCGGGGCGGGAGATACGCAGTATTTT; cdr3_aa: CASSPRGSGAGDTQYF; clone_size: -; d_call: TRBD2; j_call: TRBJ2-3; v_call: TRBV5-1
cdr3_nt: TGTGCCTGCCATAGGACAGGGAGCTACAATGAGCAGTTCTTC; cdr3_aa: CACHRTGSYNEQFF; clone_size: -; d_call: TRBD1; j_call: TRBJ2-1; v_call: TRBV30
cdr3_nt: TGTGCCAGCAGCTTAGGCGATGGTGAGCAGTTCTTC; cdr3_aa: CASSLGDGEQFF; clone_size: -; d_call: -; j_call: TRBJ2-1; v_call: TRBV11-3
cdr3_nt: TGTGCCAGCAATGGGGCTAGCACAGATACGCAGTATTTT; cdr3_aa: CASNGASTDTQYF; clone_size: -; d_call: -; j_call: TRBJ2-3; v_call: TRBV2
cdr3_nt: TGTGCCACCAGCAGAGATTCTGCACTTCTCCCGGAGAATTCACCCCTCCACTTT; cdr3_aa: CATSRDSALLPENSPLHF; clone_size: few; d_call: -; j_call: TRBJ1-6; v_call: TRBV15